The 30 T cell receptor beta chains below were found in one sample sequenced in a study of T cell repertoires in cytomegalovirus infection. TCRdb reanalysed the reads using MiXCR and keeps one entry per CDR3 protein. The data contain more than 200,000 distinct CDR3 sequences, approximately 9.1% of them singletons. What was sequenced was PBMCs. The receptors originated from a human donor in good health (CMV status not recorded). Some clones in this sample may be carry-over from other donors' samples.

This clonotype has a handful of counts. This chain links TRBV7-2 with TRBJ2-5; 7 bases map to TRBD2. CDR3 length: 15 amino acids. The germline V gene has CDR1 SGHTA and CDR2 FQGNSA. Unmatched junction bases numbered 4, after V lost 1 base and J lost 2 bases. CDR3 amino acids: CASSLGPSGQETQYF. The DNA of the CDR3 is TGTGCCAGCAGCTTAGGGCCTAGCGGACAAGAGACCCAGTACTTC.

The V and J genes are TRBV6-8 and TRBJ1-5; no definite D call. The CDR3 is 15 amino acids. Germline V CDR1 and CDR2: MNHGY, SAAAGT. Between the trimmed V and J ends, which lost 6 bases and 7 bases, there was a span of 19 bases. DNA of the CDR3: TGTGCCAGCAGCGGCACTTGGGGAATAGGCCAGCCCCAGCATTTT. This translates into CASSGTWGIGQPQHF.

This clonotype was counted ten times or more. The chain has TRBV25-1 and TRBJ2-1; 8 bases are a match to TRBD1. Germline CDR1 MGHDK, CDR2 SYGVNS. The ends lost 6 bases at V and 2 bases at J; junction bases unmatched: 3. The CDR3 is made up of 14 amino acids. The DNA of the CDR3 is TGTGCCAGCAGAAGGACAGGGCCCTACAATGAGCAGTTCTTC. Protein: CASRRTGPYNEQFF.

This clonotype was seen more than once but under ten times. The chain uses TRBV6-1 and TRBJ1-1; 12 bases fit TRBD1. The V gene's germline CDR1 is MNHNS and CDR2 SASEGT. V dropped 6 bases and J dropped 3; count of bases not matched to a gene: 8. The CDR3 extends over 16 amino acids. The CDR3 nucleotides are TGTGCCAGCAGACCCGGGACAGGGGGCCGGGACACTGAAGCTTTCTTT. This codes for CASRPGTGGRDTEAFF.

The table lists this clonotype with many counts. This chain connects TRBV27 to TRBJ1-1, with 11 bases aligning to TRBD1. CDR3 length: 17 amino acids. CDR1 is MNHEY, CDR2 SMNVEV, per germline (reference sequence). The junction had 8 bases not matched to a gene; V was cut back by 5 bases and J by 0 bases. The CDR3 protein is CASSPLGQGGLNTEAFF. The CDR3 DNA is TGTGCCAGCAGTCCGTTGGGACAGGGGGGACTGAACACTGAAGCTTTCTTT.

This clonotype has ten or more counts. This chain connects TRBV7-6 to TRBJ2-5; tentative D call: TRBD1 (6 bases). The CDR3 loop spans 13 amino acids. Germline loops: CDR1 SGHVS, CDR2 FNYEAQ. V lost 5 bases and J 6 bases, leaving 13 bases between the germline ends. This chain's CDR3 is CASSQGGMKTQYF. The CDR3 DNA sequence: TGTGCCAGCAGCCAAGGGGGTATGAAGACCCAGTACTTC.

CDR3 sequence reads: CASSLQSGGLSYNEQFF. DNA for the CDR3: TGTGCCAGCAGCCTGCAATCCGGGGGACTCTCCTACAATGAGCAGTTCTTC. V gene TRBV5-5 combines with J gene TRBJ2-1; D perhaps matches TRBD2 (6 bases). CDR3 length equals 17 residues. Trimming stripped 4 bases from V and 0 bases from J, with 17 bases between. Germline CDR1 and CDR2: SGHKS and YYEKEE (reference sequence). The whole variable domain, filled in from reference TRBV5-5 and TRBJ2-1, reads DAGVTQSPTHLIKTRGQQVTLRCSPISGHKSVSWYQQVLGQGPQFIFQYYEKEERGRGNFPDRFSARQFPNYSSELNVNALLLGDSALYLCASSLQSGGLSYNEQFFGPGTRLTVL.

A few counts support this clonotype. The V gene is TRBV5-1, the J gene TRBJ1-2; 7 bases align to TRBD1. The length of the CDR3 is 14 residues. Germline V gene sequence: CDR1 SGHRS, CDR2 YFSETQ. The V segment lost 3 bases and the J segment 4 bases; nucleotides outside the gene matches: 6. The CDR3 DNA sequence: TGCGCCAGCAGCTCGGGACAGAAGGTCTATGGCTACACCTTC. This codes for CASSSGQKVYGYTF. Using reference TRBV5-1 and TRBJ1-2 for the parts outside the CDR3, the full variable domain is KAGVTQTPRYLIKTRGQQVTLSCSPISGHRSVSWYQQTPGQGLQFLFEYFSETQRNKGNFPGRFSGRQFSNSRSEMNVSTLELGDSALYLCASSSGQKVYGYTFGSGTRLTVV.

This clonotype was detected ten times or more. The V gene is TRBV12-3 or TRBV12-4, the J gene TRBJ2-5; D unresolved. This CDR3 has 13 residues. The V end was cut by 6 bases, the J end by 4 bases, with 12 bases between. CDR3 residues: CASSRTTGETQYF. The CDR3 DNA follows: TGTGCCAGCAGCCGCACGACGGGAGAGACCCAGTACTTC.

This clonotype was detected only a few times. V is TRBV11-3 and J is TRBJ2-5; TRBD2 matches at 10 bases. V lost 0 bases and J lost 5; bases outside the gene matches: 6. Germline CDR1 reads SGHNT; CDR2 reads YENEEA. The CDR3 length is 16 residues. The CDR3, as DNA: TGTGCCAGCAGCTTAGACCAGCTAGCGGGGGCGGAGACCCAGTACTTC. Protein product: CASSLDQLAGAETQYF.

This clonotype was counted ten times or more. The chain combines TRBV12-3 or TRBV12-4 with TRBJ1-2; 8 bases map to TRBD1. V lost 5 bases to trimming and J lost 8 bases; unmatched junction nucleotides: 7. The CDR3 spans 13 residues. The CDR3: CASSSWTGFGYTF. The CDR3 DNA follows: TGTGCCAGCAGTAGTTGGACAGGGTTCGGCTACACCTTC.

This clonotype was counted at least ten times. This chain joins TRBV11-2 and TRBJ2-5; a possible D gene is TRBD1 (5 bases). The germline CDR1 and CDR2 sequences are SGHAT and FQNNGV. Trimming pared 6 bases from V and 2 bases from J, leaving 19 bases between. The CDR3 consists of 16 residues. The CDR3 reads CASRAGTTENQETQYF. CDR3 nucleotides: TGTGCCAGCAGAGCCGGCACGACAGAAAATCAAGAGACCCAGTACTTC. The complete variable domain, with remaining parts taken from reference TRBV11-2 and TRBJ2-5, reads EAGVAQSPRYKIIEKRQSVAFWCNPISGHATLYWYQQILGQGPKLLIQFQNNGVVDDSQLPKDRFSAERLKGVDSTLKIQPAKLEDSAVYLCASRAGTTENQETQYFGPGTRLLVL.

V usage is TRBV12-3 or TRBV12-4 and J usage is TRBJ2-7; D not certain. This CDR3 is built from 13 residues. Trimming removed 4 bases from V and 2 bases from J, with 9 bases in between. The CDR3 loop reads CASSSRFAYEQYF. CDR3 bases: TGTGCCAGCAGTTCCCGGTTTGCCTACGAGCAGTACTTC.

The chain couples TRBV7-9 to TRBJ2-3, with TRBD1 matching over 7 bases. The junction had 13 bases not matched to a gene; V was cut back by 5 bases and J by 2 bases. Germline V lookup: CDR1 SEHNR, CDR2 FQNEAQ (reference sequence). The CDR3 length is 17 residues. Here the CDR3 reads CASSIGGHSSTTDTQYF. The CDR3 coding sequence is TGTGCCAGCAGCATAGGGGGCCACAGTTCTACCACAGATACGCAGTATTTT.

This clonotype was observed many times. The V and J genes are TRBV6-2 or TRBV6-3 and TRBJ2-3; perhaps TRBD2 as D (6 bases). Per the germline V gene, CDR1 is MNHEY and CDR2 is SVGEGT. Between the trimmed V and J ends, which lost 8 bases and 2 bases, there was a span of 11 bases. There are 13 residues in the CDR3. The DNA of the CDR3 is TGTGCCAGCGGCGTGGGACTCACAGATACGCAGTATTTT. This sequence encodes CASGVGLTDTQYF.

This sequence joins TRBV20-1 and TRBJ1-3; D gene uncertain. CDR1 is DFQATT and CDR2 is SNEGSKA in the germline V gene (reference sequence). This CDR3 is 13 amino acids long. V lost 2 bases to trimming and J lost 0 bases, with 5 bases between them. The CDR3 DNA is TGCAGTGCTAGATTAGACTCTGGAAACACCATATATTTT. It is translated as CSARLDSGNTIYF.

In its sample, this clonotype was seen a few times. The chain has TRBV20-1 and TRBJ2-2; 11 bases line up with TRBD2. Looked up from germline, CDR1 is DFQATT and CDR2 is SNEGSKA (reference sequence). The CDR3 extends over 16 amino acids. V dropped 2 bases and J dropped 7; count of bases not matched to a gene: 9. This CDR3 reads CSARPTEGLAVGELFF. The CDR3 DNA reads as TGCAGTGCTAGACCCACCGAGGGACTAGCGGTCGGGGAGCTGTTTTTT.

This clonotype was found many times. V usage is TRBV28 and J usage is TRBJ1-4; D ambiguous. Germline V gene sequence: CDR1 MDHEN, CDR2 SYDVKM. This CDR3 contains 14 residues. V was pared by 6 bases and J by 8 bases, with 16 bases between. The CDR3 here is CASSSFDLGEKLFF. CDR3 coding DNA: TGTGCCAGCAGCTCTTTTGACTTGGGGGAAAAACTGTTTTTT.

This clonotype was observed at least ten times. DNA for the CDR3: TGTGCCAGCAGCCAACGGGACAGGGGCGACGAGCAGTACTTC. Translated, it gives CASSQRDRGDEQYF. The chain is built from TRBV7-9 and TRBJ2-7, with 10 nucleotides matching TRBD1. The CDR3 has 14 amino acids. J lost 5 bases, V lost 5 bases, and 6 bases had no gene match. Germline CDR1 SEHNR, CDR2 FQNEAQ (reference sequence). Drawing the rest from reference TRBV7-9 and TRBJ2-7, the complete variable domain is DTGVSQNPRHKITKRGQNVTFRCDPISEHNRLYWYRQTLGQGPEFLTYFQNEAQLEKSRLLSDRFSAERPKGSFSTLEIQRTEQGDSAMYLCASSQRDRGDEQYFGPGTRLTVT.

This clonotype was recorded a few times. The V call is TRBV6-2 or TRBV6-3, the J call TRBJ1-2; no clear D. The CDR3 has 13 amino acids. Trimming stripped 5 bases from V and 9 bases from J, with 16 bases between. CDR1 is MNHEY and CDR2 is SVGEGT in the germline V gene. The CDR3 region is CASSPTGLRSYTF. The CDR3 nucleotides are TGTGCCAGCAGTCCGACCGGGCTAAGAAGCTACACCTTC.

Comments on this clonotype: A read error is possible here, since a much larger clone lies one base away. V and J are TRBV12-3 or TRBV12-4 and TRBJ2-3, with 11 bases that match TRBD2. V dropped 4 bases and J dropped 0; count of bases not matched to a gene: 3. There are 16 residues in the CDR3. The CDR3 region has the DNA TGTGCCAGCAGTTCCCGGACTAGCGGGAGCACAGATACGCAGTATTTT. Its protein product is CASSSRTSGSTDTQYF.

This clonotype occurred many times. This chain uses TRBV11-2 with TRBJ1-2; D unresolved. CDR1 is SGHAT and CDR2 is FQNNGV in the germline V gene. This CDR3 contains 15 residues. Trimming stripped 1 base from V and 1 base from J, with 10 bases between. In DNA form, the CDR3 reads TGTGCCAGCAGCTTAGGACACCTTCTTAACTATGGCTACACCTTC. This translates into CASSLGHLLNYGYTF.

This clonotype was detected many times. The chain employs TRBV7-2 and TRBJ2-3, with TRBD2 matching 12 bases. CDR1 SGHTA and CDR2 FQGNSA come from the germline V gene. The CDR3 runs to 20 residues. V shed 0 bases, J shed 4 bases, and the junction held 14 bases outside the gene matches. The CDR3 sequence is CASSLAPQAIPSGGADTQYF. In DNA form, the CDR3 reads TGTGCCAGCAGCTTAGCGCCACAGGCAATTCCTAGCGGGGGGGCAGATACGCAGTATTTT. The full variable domain, in which reference TRBV7-2 and TRBJ2-3 provide the parts outside the CDR3, is GAGVSQSPSNKVTEKGKDVELRCDPISGHTALYWYRQSLGQGLEFLIYFQGNSAPDKSGLPSDRFSAERTGGSVSTLTIQRTQQEDSAVYLCASSLAPQAIPSGGADTQYFGPGTRLTVL.

This clonotype was seen a handful of times. V usage is TRBV4-2 and J usage is TRBJ1-5; D not certain. Trimming took 0 bases from V and 2 from J, leaving 11 bases between them. This CDR3 is built from 16 residues. Germline CDR1 is LGHNA and CDR2 is YNFKEQ. CDR3 region: CASSQEMGMGNQPQHF. The CDR3 DNA follows: TGTGCCAGCAGCCAAGAAATGGGGATGGGCAATCAGCCCCAGCATTTT.

There are many counts of this clonotype. The rearrangement uses TRBV6-1 and TRBJ1-5, with a tentative D call TRBD1 (5 bases). In germline, CDR1 is MNHNS, CDR2 SASEGT. Deletions cut 11 bases from V and 5 bases from J, with 16 bases between. The CDR3 runs to 13 residues. CDR3 in DNA: TGTGCCGGGGGTCAGGGACGGGATCAGCCCCAGCATTTT. Translation gives CAGGQGRDQPQHF.

The table lists this clonotype with many counts. The chain couples TRBV7-9 to TRBJ1-2; no clear D gene. Germline CDR1 reads SEHNR; CDR2 reads FQNEAQ (reference sequence). The CDR3 consists of 11 residues. Trimming left V 0 bases short and J 8 bases short, with 4 bases between. DNA for the CDR3: TGTGCCAGCAGCTTAGCCAGGGGCTACACCTTC. Its translation: CASSLARGYTF.

This clonotype was counted a few times. V is TRBV5-1 and J is TRBJ2-7, with a tentative D call TRBD1 (5 bases). The CDR3 spans 17 residues. V dropped 0 bases and J dropped 6 bases, with 22 bases sitting between them. Germline V gene data show CDR1 as SGHRS and CDR2 as YFSETQ. The CDR3 is CASSLAAVWQGAGEQYF. CDR3 in DNA: TGCGCCAGCAGCTTGGCCGCCGTTTGGCAGGGTGCCGGCGAGCAGTACTTC.

V gene TRBV5-6 combines with J gene TRBJ1-5; D remains ambiguous. V dropped 5 bases and J dropped 3 bases, with 9 bases sitting between them. Germline lookup yields CDR1 SGHDT and CDR2 YYEEEE. This CDR3 has 13 amino acids. CDR3 nucleotide sequence: TGTGCCAGCAGTCGCGGGCCCAATCAGCCCCAGCATTTT. It specifies CASSRGPNQPQHF.

This clonotype was seen repeatedly, ten times or more. The chain uses TRBV7-2 and TRBJ1-6; TRBD1 matches 7 bases. From germline, CDR1 is SGHTA and CDR2 FQGNSA. J gave up 3 bases and V 6 bases, and 8 bases lay outside the gene matches. This CDR3 has 16 residues. The CDR3 is CASSSQGKGYNSPLHF. CDR3 coding DNA: TGTGCCAGCAGTTCACAGGGGAAGGGCTATAATTCACCCCTCCACTTT.

This clonotype was found many times. The rearrangement links TRBV28 to TRBJ1-2; TRBD1 agrees at 8 bases. CDR1 is MDHEN and CDR2 is SYDVKM in the germline V gene. V trimming: 6 bases; J trimming: 2 bases; junction bases outside the gene matches: 2. This CDR3 has 13 amino acids. CDR3 region: CASRRTGNYGYTF. DNA for the CDR3: TGTGCCAGCAGGCGGACAGGGAACTATGGCTACACCTTC.